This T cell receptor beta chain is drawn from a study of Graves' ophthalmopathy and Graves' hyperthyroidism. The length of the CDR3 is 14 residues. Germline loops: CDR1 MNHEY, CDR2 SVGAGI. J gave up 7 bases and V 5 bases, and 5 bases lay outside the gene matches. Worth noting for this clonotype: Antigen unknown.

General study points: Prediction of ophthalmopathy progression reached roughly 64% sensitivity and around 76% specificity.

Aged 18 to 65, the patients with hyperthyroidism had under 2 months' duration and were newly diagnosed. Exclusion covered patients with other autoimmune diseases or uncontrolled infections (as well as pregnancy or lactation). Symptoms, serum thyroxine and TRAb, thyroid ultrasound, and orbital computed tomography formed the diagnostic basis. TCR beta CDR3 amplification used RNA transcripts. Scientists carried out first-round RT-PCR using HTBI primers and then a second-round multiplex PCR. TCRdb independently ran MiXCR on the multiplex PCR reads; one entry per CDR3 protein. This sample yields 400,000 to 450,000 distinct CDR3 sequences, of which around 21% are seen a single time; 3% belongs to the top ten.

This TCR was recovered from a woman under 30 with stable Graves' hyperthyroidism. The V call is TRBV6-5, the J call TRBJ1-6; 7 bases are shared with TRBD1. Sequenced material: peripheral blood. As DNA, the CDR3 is TGTGCCAGCAGTCACCAGACAGGGAATTCACCCCTCCACTTT. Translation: CASSHQTGNSPLHF.